Following are 18 T cell receptor beta chains from one sample sequenced in a study of blood T cell repertoires in COVID-19. Profiling relied on immunoSEQ multiplex PCR, and the TCRdb table lists in-frame clones only, not all of them. The repertoire holds under 450,000 clones, with approximately 90% as singletons. The sequenced material came from peripheral blood. These receptors all stem from a woman between 45 and 60 years old with COVID-19, enrolled during active disease.

CDR3 DNA sequence: TGTGCCAGCAGCGACGGACAAGGCTACGAGCAGTACTTC. Amino acid sequence: CASSDGQGYEQYF. This chain links TRBV6-5 with TRBJ2-7, with a tentative D call TRBD1 (5 bases). The CDR3 covers 13 residues. Between the trimmed V and J ends, which lost 6 bases and 3 bases, there was a span of 12 bases. The germline gives CDR1 MNHEY, CDR2 SVGAGI.

This chain links TRBV29-1 with TRBJ1-1, with 7 nucleotides matching TRBD1. After removal of 3 bases from V and 9 bases from J, the junction contained 4 bases not matched to a gene. There are 11 residues in the CDR3. The germline CDR1 and CDR2 sequences are SQVTM and ANQGSEA. The CDR3 region is CSVEMDRQAFF. The CDR3, as DNA: TGCAGCGTTGAGATGGACAGGCAAGCTTTCTTT.

The chain couples TRBV6-5 to TRBJ1-3; possible D gene TRBD1, 5 bases. Germline V gene sequence: CDR1 MNHEY, CDR2 SVGAGI. This CDR3 has 14 amino acids. Trimming left V 4 bases short and J 4 bases short, with 11 bases between. The CDR3 DNA sequence: TGTGCCAGCAGTTTAGGACACCAAGGAAACACCATATATTTT. It translates to CASSLGHQGNTIYF.

The rearrangement joins TRBV5-8 to TRBJ1-2; 8 nucleotides agree with TRBD1. Germline values: CDR1 SGHTS, CDR2 YDEGEE. The trim removed 4 bases at V and 6 bases at J, leaving 11 bases unmatched. The CDR3 is made up of 15 amino acids. In DNA form, the CDR3 reads TGTGCCAGCAGCGCCGCCGACAGGGGACGGGATGGCTACACCTTC. It yields the protein CASSAADRGRDGYTF.

The rearrangement joins TRBV30 to TRBJ1-5; D possibly corresponds to TRBD1 (5 bases). The CDR3 is 13 residues long. Trimming took 5 bases from V and 7 from J, leaving 15 bases between them. Germline lookup yields CDR1 GTSNPN and CDR2 SVGIG (reference sequence). CDR3 bases: TGTGCCTGGTCCCCTGGGGGGGGACAGCCCCAGCATTTT. Amino acids: CAWSPGGGQPQHF.

The genes are TRBV7-9 and TRBJ2-7; D not certain. Germline CDR1 SEHNR, CDR2 FQNEAQ (reference sequence). The CDR3 covers 12 residues. Trimming shortened V by 1 base and J by 2 bases, and 3 bases separated the two germline ends. CDR3 loop: CASSLGAYEQYF. In DNA, the CDR3 is TGTGCCAGCAGCTTAGGCGCCTACGAGCAGTACTTC.

This clone appeared once. This sequence joins TRBV4-1 and TRBJ1-1; D is ambiguous. This CDR3 region has 15 residues. CDR1 is MGHRA, CDR2 YSYEKL, per germline. Between the trimmed V and J ends, which lost 0 bases and 4 bases, there was a span of 12 bases. As DNA, the CDR3 is TGCGCCAGCAGCCAAGATCAAGGGAGGCTCACTGAAGCTTTCTTT. Amino acid sequence: CASSQDQGRLTEAFF.

The CDR3 sequence is CASSTSTSGPYEQYF. CDR3 in DNA: TGTGCCAGTAGTACCTCGACTAGCGGTCCTTACGAGCAGTACTTC. This rearrangement joins TRBV19 to TRBJ2-7; TRBD2 aligns across 9 bases. Germline V gives CDR1 LNHDA, CDR2 SQIVND (reference sequence). This CDR3 has 15 residues. The V segment lost 4 bases and the J segment 4 bases; nucleotides outside the gene matches: 8.

This clone appeared a few times. The chain uses TRBV20-1 and TRBJ1-2; weak D call: TRBD1 (6 bases). Germline V gene data show CDR1 as DFQATT and CDR2 as SNEGSKA (reference sequence). Trimming took off 6 bases at V and 7 bases at J, with 18 bases between the two ends. This CDR3 spans 13 amino acids. CDR3 nucleotides: TGCAGTGCGAGTCCAACAGGGAACACTGGCTACACCTTC. Its translation is CSASPTGNTGYTF.

This chain connects TRBV6-5 to TRBJ1-3; 9 positions agree with TRBD1. J lost 4 bases, V lost 7 bases, and 5 bases had no gene match. Germline lookup yields CDR1 MNHEY and CDR2 SVGAGI. The CDR3 is made up of 14 amino acids. The CDR3 DNA reads as TGTGCCAGCACTGGGACAGGGACCGGAAACACCATATATTTT. Residues: CASTGTGTGNTIYF.

CDR3 region: CASSPRQDFDGYTF. The CDR3 nucleotides are TGCGCCAGCAGTCCAAGACAGGACTTTGATGGCTACACCTTC. V and J are TRBV4-1 and TRBJ1-2; D is possibly TRBD1 (6 bases). CDR3 length equals 14 residues. The V gene lost 6 bases and the J gene lost 6 bases, with 17 bases spanning the gap. The germline gives CDR1 MGHRA, CDR2 YSYEKL.

The gene calls are TRBV5-1 and TRBJ1-4, with a tentative D call TRBD1 (5 bases). CDR3 length: 18 amino acids. Germline V CDR1 and CDR2: SGHRS, YFSETQ. Trimming cost V 4 bases and J 0 bases, with 19 bases left between them. The DNA for the CDR3 is TGCGCCAGCAGCCAACCGGGACCCGGGAGTGCAACTAATGAAAAACTGTTTTTT. This translates into CASSQPGPGSATNEKLFF.

This chain connects TRBV5-1 to TRBJ1-1; D is uncertain. Germline CDR1 SGHRS, CDR2 YFSETQ. The CDR3 runs 14 residues. Trimming left V 4 bases short and J 3 bases short, with 13 bases between. CDR3: CASSVDSRDTEAFF. DNA for the CDR3: TGCGCCAGCAGCGTGGACTCCCGGGACACTGAAGCTTTCTTT.

The chain has TRBV24-1 and TRBJ2-1, with a possible D match to TRBD2 (7 bases). Germline V gene sequence: CDR1 KGHDR, CDR2 SFDVKD. CDR3 length equals 12 residues. V gave up 10 bases and J gave up 8 bases, with 14 bases separating them. The CDR3 DNA reads as TGTGCCACTGAGGGGGAGGGCGATGAGCAGTTCTTC. Translated: CATEGEGDEQFF.

This sequence joins TRBV4-1 and TRBJ2-7; 7 nucleotides align to TRBD1. The CDR3 has 13 residues. The germline CDR1 and CDR2 sequences are MGHRA and YSYEKL. Trimming took 5 bases from V and 5 from J; bases not matched to a gene: 6. CDR3 nucleotides: TGCGCCAGCAGCTACACAGGGGTCGACGAGCAGTACTTC. Amino acid sequence: CASSYTGVDEQYF.

The J gene is TRBJ2-1, the V gene TRBV3-1 (or the pseudogene TRBV3-2); TRBD2 aligns across 8 bases. With V trimmed by 0 bases and J by 8 bases, 9 bases remained unmatched. The CDR3 loop spans 16 amino acids. Germline loops: CDR1 LGHDT, CDR2 YNNKEL (reference sequence). The CDR3 DNA reads as TGTGCCAGCAGCCAAGATATTGCGGGGGGCATGGATGAGCAGTTCTTC. It encodes CASSQDIAGGMDEQFF.

V usage is TRBV5-1 and J usage is TRBJ2-7; D ambiguous. This CDR3 comprises 11 residues. Deletions cut 4 bases from V and 4 bases from J, with 6 bases between. Germline assignment: CDR1 SGHRS and CDR2 YFSETQ. Written as DNA, the CDR3 is TGCGCCAGCAGCCGAGAGTACGAGCAGTACTTC. Amino acid sequence: CASSREYEQYF.

The chain links TRBV9 to TRBJ2-3; the D gene is possibly TRBD2 (6 bases). Germline V CDR1 and CDR2: SGDLS, YYNGEE. V dropped 0 bases and J dropped 3 bases, with 14 bases sitting between them. The length of the CDR3 is 16 residues. The CDR3 is CASSVGPSAGTDTQYF. CDR3 DNA sequence: TGTGCCAGCAGCGTAGGCCCTAGCGCTGGGACAGATACGCAGTATTTT.